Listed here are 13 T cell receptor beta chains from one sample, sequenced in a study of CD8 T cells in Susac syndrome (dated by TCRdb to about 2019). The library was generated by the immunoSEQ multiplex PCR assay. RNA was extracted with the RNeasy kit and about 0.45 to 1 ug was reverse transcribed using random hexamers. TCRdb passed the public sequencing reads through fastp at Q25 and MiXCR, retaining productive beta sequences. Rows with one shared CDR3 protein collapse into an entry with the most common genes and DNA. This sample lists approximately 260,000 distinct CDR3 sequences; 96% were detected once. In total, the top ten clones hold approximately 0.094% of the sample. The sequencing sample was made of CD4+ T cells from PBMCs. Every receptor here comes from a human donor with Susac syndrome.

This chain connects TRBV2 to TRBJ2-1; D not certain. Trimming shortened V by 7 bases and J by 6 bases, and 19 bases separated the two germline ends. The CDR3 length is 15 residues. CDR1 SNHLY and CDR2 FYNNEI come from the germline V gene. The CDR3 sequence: CASIISQSKGNEQFF. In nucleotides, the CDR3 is TGTGCCAGCATTATATCCCAATCGAAGGGCAATGAGCAGTTCTTC.

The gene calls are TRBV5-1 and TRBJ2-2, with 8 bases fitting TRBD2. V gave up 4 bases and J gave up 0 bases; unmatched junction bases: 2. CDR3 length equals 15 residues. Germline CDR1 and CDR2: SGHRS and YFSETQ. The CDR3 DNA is TGCGCCAGCAGCCCCGGGAGGGCGAACACCGGGGAGCTGTTTTTT. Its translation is CASSPGRANTGELFF.

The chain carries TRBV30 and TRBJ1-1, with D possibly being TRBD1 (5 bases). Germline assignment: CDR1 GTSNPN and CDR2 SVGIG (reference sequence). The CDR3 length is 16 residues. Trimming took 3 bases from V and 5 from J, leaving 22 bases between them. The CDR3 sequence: CAWRTERRNFATEAFF. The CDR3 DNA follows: TGTGCCTGGAGGACAGAGCGTAGGAACTTTGCGACTGAAGCTTTCTTT.

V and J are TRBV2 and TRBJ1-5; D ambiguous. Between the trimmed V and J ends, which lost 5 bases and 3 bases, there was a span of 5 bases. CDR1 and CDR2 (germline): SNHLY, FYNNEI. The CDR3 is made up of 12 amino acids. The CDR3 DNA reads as TGTGCCAGCAGTAATACCAATCAGCCCCAGCATTTT. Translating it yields CASSNTNQPQHF.

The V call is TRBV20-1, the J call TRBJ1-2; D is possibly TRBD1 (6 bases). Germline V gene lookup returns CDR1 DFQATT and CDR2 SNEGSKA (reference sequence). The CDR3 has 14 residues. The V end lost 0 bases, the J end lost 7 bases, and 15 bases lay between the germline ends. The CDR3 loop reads CSARDTGRKGGYTF. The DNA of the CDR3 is TGCAGTGCTAGAGATACAGGGAGGAAGGGTGGCTACACCTTC.

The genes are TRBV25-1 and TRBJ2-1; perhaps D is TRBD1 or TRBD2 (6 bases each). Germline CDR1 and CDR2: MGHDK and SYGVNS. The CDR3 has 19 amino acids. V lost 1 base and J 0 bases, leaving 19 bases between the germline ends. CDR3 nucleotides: TGTGCCAGCAGTGAATGGGGCAGGGGCGGAGGGAACTCCTACAATGAGCAGTTCTTC. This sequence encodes CASSEWGRGGGNSYNEQFF.

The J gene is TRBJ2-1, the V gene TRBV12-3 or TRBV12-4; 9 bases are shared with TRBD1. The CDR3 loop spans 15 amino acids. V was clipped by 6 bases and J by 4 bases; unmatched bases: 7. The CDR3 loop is CASSLGTGLYNEQFF. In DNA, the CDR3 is TGTGCCAGCAGCCTTGGGACAGGGCTATACAATGAGCAGTTCTTC.

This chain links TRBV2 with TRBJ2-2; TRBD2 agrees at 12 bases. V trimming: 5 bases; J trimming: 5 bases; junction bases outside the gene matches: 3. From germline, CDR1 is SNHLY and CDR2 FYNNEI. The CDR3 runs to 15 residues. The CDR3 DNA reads TGTGCCAGCAGTTATACTAGCGGGAGGACCGGGGAGCTGTTTTTT. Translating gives CASSYTSGRTGELFF.

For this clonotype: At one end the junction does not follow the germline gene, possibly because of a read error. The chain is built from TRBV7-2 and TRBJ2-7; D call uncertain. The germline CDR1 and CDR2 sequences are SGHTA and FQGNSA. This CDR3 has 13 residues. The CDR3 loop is CASSLVVVSEQYF. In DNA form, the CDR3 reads TGTGCAAGCAGCCTCGTGGTAGTTAGCGAGCAGTACTTC.

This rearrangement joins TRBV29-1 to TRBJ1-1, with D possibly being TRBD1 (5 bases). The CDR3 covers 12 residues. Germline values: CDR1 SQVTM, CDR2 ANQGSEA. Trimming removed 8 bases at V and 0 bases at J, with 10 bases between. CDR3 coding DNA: TGCAGCTTAAGGGGCGTGAACACTGAAGCTTTCTTT. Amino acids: CSLRGVNTEAFF.

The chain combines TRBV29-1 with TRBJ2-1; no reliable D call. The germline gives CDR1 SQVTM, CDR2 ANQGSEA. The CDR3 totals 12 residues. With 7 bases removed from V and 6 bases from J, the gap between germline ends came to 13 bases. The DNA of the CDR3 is TGCAGCGCCGGTGGGCCCTCCAATGAGCAGTTCTTC. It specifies CSAGGPSNEQFF.

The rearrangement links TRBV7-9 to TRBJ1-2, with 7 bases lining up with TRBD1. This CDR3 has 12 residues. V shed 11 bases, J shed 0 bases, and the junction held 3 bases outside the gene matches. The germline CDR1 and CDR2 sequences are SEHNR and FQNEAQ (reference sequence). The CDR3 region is CALGTANYGYTF. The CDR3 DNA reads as TGTGCCCTCGGGACAGCTAACTATGGCTACACCTTC.

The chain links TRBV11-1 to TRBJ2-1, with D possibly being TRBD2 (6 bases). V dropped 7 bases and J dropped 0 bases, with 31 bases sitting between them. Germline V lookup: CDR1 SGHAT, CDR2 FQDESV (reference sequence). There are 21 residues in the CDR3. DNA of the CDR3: TGTGCCAGCACTCTTAGCTGGGTCGCGGGGATAGCGGTTAGCTCCTACAATGAGCAGTTCTTC. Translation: CASTLSWVAGIAVSSYNEQFF.